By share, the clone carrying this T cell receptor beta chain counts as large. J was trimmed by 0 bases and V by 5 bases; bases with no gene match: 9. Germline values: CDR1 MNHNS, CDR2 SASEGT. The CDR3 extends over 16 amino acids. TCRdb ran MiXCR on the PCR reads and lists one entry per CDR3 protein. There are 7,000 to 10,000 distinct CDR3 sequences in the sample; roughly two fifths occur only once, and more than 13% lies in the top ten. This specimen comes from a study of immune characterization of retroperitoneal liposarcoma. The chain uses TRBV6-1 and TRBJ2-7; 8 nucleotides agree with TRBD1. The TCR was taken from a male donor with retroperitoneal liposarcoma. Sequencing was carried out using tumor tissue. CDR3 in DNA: TGTGCCAGCAGTCCCCGGACAGGGTTTAGCTCCTACGAGCAGTACTTC. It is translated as CASSPRTGFSSYEQYF.